The present TCR beta chain was sequenced within a study of T cells expressing NK-cell markers. TCRdb processed the 5' RACE reads again and assigns one entry to each CDR3 protein, with no DNA. The sample shows roughly 160,000 distinct CDR3 sequences, and around 18% sits with its ten largest clones. This CDR3 is built from 16 residues. Germline lookup yields CDR1 MDHEN and CDR2 SYDVKM. The sample was blood T cells: a sorted CD56 or NKG2C T cell subset, CD4+ or CD8+ T cells, or bulk PBMC T cells (not recorded which). The rearrangement joins TRBV28 to TRBJ1-1. The sequence was obtained from a woman between 18 and 70 years old in good health. Here the CDR3 reads CASSGPDLGRNTEAFF. Based on the CDR3 plus reference TRBV28 and TRBJ1-1, the full variable domain is DVKVTQSSRYLVKRTGEKVFLECVQDMDHENMFWYRQDPGLGLRLIYFSYDVKMKEKGDIPEGYSVSREKKERFSLILESASTNQTSMYLCASSGPDLGRNTEAFFGQGTRLTVV.